This TCR beta chain was recorded in a study of siplizumab effects on memory and regulatory T cells. Using immunoSEQ multiplex PCR, the repertoire was profiled, and TCRdb retains in-frame clones only, with some absent. The sample shows around 68,000 clones, around 90% of them seen only once. This clone was recorded only once. The sequenced sample consisted of Tregs sorted from blood. The origin of this receptor is a human donor in good health.

DNA for the CDR3: TGTGCCAGCAGCTTCCAACTCTACGAGCAGTACTTC. Protein product: CASSFQLYEQYF. The rearrangement links TRBV7-9 to TRBJ2-7; D call uncertain. Germline V gene sequence: CDR1 SEHNR, CDR2 FQNEAQ (reference sequence). Trimming removed 3 bases at V and 3 bases at J, with 6 bases between. The CDR3 runs to 12 residues.